This is a list of T cell receptor beta chains from one sample in a study of shared clonotypes between healthy human individuals. Only in-frame clones appear in the TCRdb table, and some are missing; sequencing was by immunoSEQ multiplex PCR. This sample carries approximately 740,000 clones, 80% to 95% of them seen once, and the ten largest clones take around 24%. Sequencing input: naive CD8+ T cells sorted from blood. These receptors originate from a young man in good health. Both conserved end residues are part of each CDR3. D genes are given only for firm matches. The size of a clone is reported for some rows only, either as once, few or many, or as a class for expanded clones.

TRBV7-3	.	.	TRBJ2-7	CASSKDGGLSYEQYF	TGTGCCAGCAGCAAAGATGGGGGCCTCTCCTACGAGCAGTACTTC
TRBV28	few	.	TRBJ1-5	CASSPTNQPQHF	TGTGCCAGCAGCCCCACTAATCAGCCCCAGCATTTT
TRBV27	.	TRBD2	TRBJ2-7	CASSLPPSGAGEGWGSTREQYF	TGTGCCAGCAGTTTACCCCCCTCTGGGGCGGGGGAGGGCTGGGGCTCTACTCGCGAGCAGTACTTC
TRBV20-1	.	.	TRBJ2-7	CSASMGKQYF	TGCAGTGCTAGTATGGGGAAGCAGTACTTC
TRBV13	.	.	TRBJ2-7	CASSRPQGWHEQYF	TGTGCCAGCAGCCGGCCCCAGGGTTGGCACGAGCAGTACTTC
TRBV29-1	.	.	TRBJ2-7	CSVLAGSTYEQYF	TGCAGCGTTTTGGCGGGTTCAACCTACGAGCAGTACTTC
TRBV27	few	.	TRBJ2-7	CASRPIRELPYEQYF	TGTGCCAGCAGACCAATACGAGAACTCCCCTACGAGCAGTACTTC
TRBV9	.	.	TRBJ2-1	CASSVVDLGNEQFF	TGTGCCAGCAGCGTAGTAGACTTAGGGAATGAGCAGTTCTTC
TRBV7-9	.	.	TRBJ2-2	CASSWGGLGELFF	TGTGCCAGCAGCTGGGGGGGCCTCGGGGAGCTGTTTTTT
TRBV11-2	.	.	TRBJ2-1	CASSLGPGFQNEQFF	TGTGCCAGCAGCTTAGGACCGGGTTTTCAGAATGAGCAGTTCTTC
TRBV2	.	TRBD1	TRBJ1-5	CASKNRGSQPQHF	TGTGCCAGCAAGAACAGGGGGAGTCAGCCCCAGCATTTT
TRBV7-8	.	.	TRBJ2-1	CASSVGLGVNEQFF	TGTGCCAGCAGCGTCGGCCTAGGAGTGAATGAGCAGTTCTTC
TRBV5-8	.	.	TRBJ2-2	CASSLDFSAGLTAGELFF	TGTGCCAGCAGCTTGGATTTCTCCGCAGGGTTGACGGCCGGGGAGCTGTTTTTT
TRBV9	.	.	TRBJ2-2	CASSDEGVYTGELFF	TGTGCCAGCAGCGATGAGGGGGTATACACCGGGGAGCTGTTTTTT
TRBV5-1	.	.	TRBJ2-7	CASSILTGYEQYF	TGCGCCAGCAGCATCCTAACCGGGTACGAGCAGTACTTC
TRBV7-9	.	.	TRBJ2-7	CASSLVGGHEQYF	TGTGCCAGCAGCTTAGTGGGGGGACACGAGCAGTACTTC
TRBV7-9	.	.	TRBJ2-7	CASSLGGASSYEQYF	TGTGCCAGCAGCTTAGGTGGCGCAAGCTCCTACGAGCAGTACTTC
TRBV7-2	.	TRBD2	TRBJ2-1	CASSLLAGVPNEQFF	TGTGCCAGCAGCTTACTAGCGGGAGTGCCCAATGAGCAGTTCTTC
TRBV10-1	.	TRBD2	TRBJ2-3	CASITSGSGSTRTDTQYF	TGCGCCAGCATAACTAGCGGGAGTGGGAGTACCCGCACAGATACGCAGTATTTT
TRBV27	.	.	TRBJ2-7	CASSPGAYEQYF	TGTGCCAGCAGTCCCGGGGCCTACGAGCAGTACTTC
TRBV6-6	.	.	TRBJ2-7	CASSYALEQYF	TGTGCCAGCAGTTACGCTTTGGAGCAGTACTTC
TRBV29-1	.	.	TRBJ1-1	CSVEVGGRRTEAFF	TGCAGCGTTGAAGTGGGGGGCAGGAGAACTGAAGCTTTCTTT
TRBV4-3	.	TRBD2	TRBJ2-1	CASSQDRLAGNEQFF	TGCGCCAGCAGCCAAGACAGACTAGCGGGTAATGAGCAGTTCTTC
TRBV9	.	.	TRBJ2-7	CASSVSSAYEQYF	TGTGCCAGCAGCGTGTCCTCCGCCTACGAGCAGTACTTC
TRBV7-9	.	.	TRBJ1-2	CASRRSTLPHYGYTF	TGTGCCAGCAGACGATCGACGCTCCCCCACTATGGCTACACCTTC
TRBV11-2	.	.	TRBJ2-3	CASSDPLISTDTQYF	TGTGCCAGCAGCGACCCGTTAATTAGCACAGATACGCAGTATTTT
TRBV6-5	.	TRBD2	TRBJ2-2	CASSYAGGPGELFF	TGTGCCAGCAGTTACGCGGGGGGACCCGGGGAGCTGTTTTTT
TRBV11-2	.	TRBD2	TRBJ2-1	CASRTSGTYNEQFF	TGTGCCAGCCGGACTAGCGGGACCTACAATGAGCAGTTCTTC
TRBV10-2	.	TRBD2	TRBJ2-3	CATAGLAGPTDTQYF	TGCGCCACCGCGGGACTAGCGGGACCCACAGATACGCAGTATTTT
TRBV4-3	.	.	TRBJ2-5	CASSQDTSSQETQYF	TGCGCCAGCAGCCAAGACACCAGTTCCCAAGAGACCCAGTACTTC
TRBV7-9	few	.	TRBJ2-7	CASSLEAGLDEQYF	TGTGCCAGCAGCTTAGAGGCAGGCCTGGACGAGCAGTACTTC
TRBV9	once	.	TRBJ2-5	CASSLGNIGETQYF	TGTGCCAGCAGCCTCGGGAACATAGGGGAGACCCAGTACTTC
TRBV11-1	once	TRBD1	TRBJ2-3	CASTPTGSDTQYF	TGTGCCAGCACACCGACAGGGTCGGATACGCAGTATTTT
TRBV4-3	once	.	TRBJ1-2	CASSQSGTFGYTF	TGCGCCAGCAGCCAATCCGGGACATTCGGCTACACCTTC
TRBV7-2	.	.	TRBJ2-3	CASSQTAGLPDTQYF	TGTGCCAGCAGCCAGACTGCGGGATTACCAGATACGCAGTATTTT
TRBV28	.	.	TRBJ2-1	CASSWAYEQFF	TGTGCCAGCAGCTGGGCCTATGAGCAGTTCTTC
TRBV4-1	.	TRBD1	TRBJ1-3	CASSFRGNSGNTIYF	TGCGCCAGCAGTTTCAGGGGGAATTCTGGAAACACCATATATTTT
TRBV27	.	TRBD2	TRBJ2-7	CASSPGTSGNEQYF	TGTGCCAGCAGCCCCGGGACTAGCGGCAACGAGCAGTACTTC
TRBV7-2	.	TRBD1	TRBJ1-2	CASSLVAGGYGYTF	TGTGCCAGCAGCTTAGTGGCAGGGGGCTATGGCTACACCTTC
TRBV27	.	.	TRBJ2-3	CASSSSVGATDTQYF	TGTGCCAGCAGTTCTTCCGTGGGGGCTACAGATACGCAGTATTTT
TRBV5-8	.	TRBD1	TRBJ2-1	CASSFGTGQTEQFF	TGTGCCAGCAGCTTTGGGACAGGGCAGACTGAGCAGTTCTTC
TRBV27	.	.	TRBJ2-7	CASSPPGRGMGEQYF	TGTGCCAGCAGTCCCCCAGGGAGAGGAATGGGCGAGCAGTACTTC
TRBV6-5	.	.	TRBJ1-1	CASSKRGGEVTEAFF	TGTGCCAGCAGTAAACGCGGGGGCGAGGTAACTGAAGCTTTCTTT
TRBV5-1	.	.	TRBJ2-7	CASSLEAGSSYEQYF	TGCGCCAGCAGCTTGGAGGCAGGGTCCTCCTACGAGCAGTACTTC
TRBV6-4	.	TRBD1	TRBJ1-5	CASSDSDDRGSDQPQHF	TGTGCCAGCAGTGACTCCGATGACAGGGGTTCAGATCAGCCCCAGCATTTT
TRBV6-5	.	.	TRBJ2-5	CASSNNWAWGETQYF	TGTGCCAGCAGTAATAACTGGGCCTGGGGAGAGACCCAGTACTTC
TRBV6-5	.	TRBD2	TRBJ2-2	CASSYSGGFNGELFF	TGTGCCAGCAGTTACTCGGGGGGGTTTAACGGGGAGCTGTTTTTT
TRBV11-2	.	.	TRBJ1-5	CASSLESTGNQPQHF	TGTGCCAGCAGCCTAGAGAGCACAGGGAATCAGCCCCAGCATTTT
TRBV15	.	.	TRBJ2-7	CATSRDADEQYF	TGTGCCACCAGCAGAGATGCTGACGAGCAGTACTTC
TRBV6-5	.	.	TRBJ1-1	CASISRGGANTEAFF	TGTGCCAGCATCTCACGAGGAGGGGCGAACACTGAAGCTTTCTTT
TRBV15	.	.	TRBJ2-7	CATSRTGRSYEQYF	TGTGCCACCAGCAGGACAGGGAGGTCCTACGAGCAGTACTTC
TRBV10-3	.	.	TRBJ2-3	CAINGLAMDTQYF	TGTGCCATCAATGGCCTGGCCATGGATACGCAGTATTTT
TRBV5-1	.	TRBD1	TRBJ2-1	CASSLGQDSYNEQFF	TGCGCCAGCAGCCTGGGACAGGACTCCTACAATGAGCAGTTCTTC
TRBV14	.	.	TRBJ2-7	CASSLERNPYEQYF	TGTGCCAGCAGCCTGGAAAGAAACCCCTACGAGCAGTACTTC
TRBV15	.	TRBD2	TRBJ2-6	CATRSATSGFSGANVLTF	TGTGCCACCAGGTCAGCGACTAGCGGGTTCTCTGGGGCCAACGTCCTGACTTTC
TRBV6-6	.	.	TRBJ1-4	CASSPTKGFNEKLFF	TGTGCCAGCAGTCCCACGAAGGGTTTTAATGAAAAACTGTTTTTT